Listed below are T cell receptor beta chains from one sample, sequenced in a study of T-cell reconstitution after alpha-beta-depleted transplantation in children. TCRdb re-called the PCR reads with MiXCR, one entry per CDR3 protein. This sample yields some 150,000 distinct CDR3 sequences, of which around 9% are seen a single time; about a sixth belongs to the top ten. This specimen was PBMCs, mostly from graft donor cells, taken 180 days after TCRalphabeta/CD19-depleted stem cell transplant. The receptor set was obtained from a female patient between 2 and 15 years old who had a stem cell transplant for congenital amegakaryocytic thrombocytopenia, so the T cells may come from the graft donor. Each CDR3 is given with its conserved first and last residue. A D gene is named only where the DNA matches it firmly. Some rows have no size entry. The others give once, few or many, or a class for an expanded clone.

D gene,V gene,J gene,clone size,CDR3 protein
TRBD1,TRBV29-1,TRBJ2-2,many,CSVEVQGAAGGELFF
.,TRBV29-1,TRBJ2-6,.,CSVEGISGANVLTF
TRBD1,TRBV28,TRBJ1-2,.,CATKGGAEARGYTF
.,TRBV7-2,TRBJ1-3,few,CASSLVGGVGNTIYF
.,TRBV28,TRBJ2-7,few,CASSFSRGRFSLAGDDHEQYF
.,TRBV20-1,TRBJ2-7,few,CSGYYGTHEQYF
TRBD1,TRBV12-3/TRBV12-4,TRBJ1-3,many,CASSLGTGVSGNTIYF
.,TRBV28,TRBJ1-3,few,CASSEVQGDTIYF
.,TRBV12-3/TRBV12-4,TRBJ2-7,many,CASSLDRFYEQYF
.,TRBV6-2/TRBV6-3,TRBJ2-3,many,CASSYTAATDTQYF
TRBD1,TRBV20-1,TRBJ2-7,many,CSARGGTGSSYEQYF
.,TRBV12-3/TRBV12-4,TRBJ1-1,many,CASSLRTVTPGPEAFF
.,TRBV28,TRBJ2-2,many,CASSLAGGGRSNTGELFF
.,TRBV28,TRBJ2-7,many,CATDAGPEQYF
.,TRBV11-2,TRBJ2-7,many,CASSPWGEQYF
.,TRBV29-1,TRBJ2-3,many,CSVENPKGDTQYF
TRBD1,TRBV2,TRBJ2-1,many,CASSGDRVYNEQFF
.,TRBV7-2,TRBJ2-3,few,CASSLGKGVRNTQYF
.,TRBV7-9,TRBJ1-1,many,CASSLVTGTRAFF
.,TRBV15,TRBJ1-2,.,CATSRYRDGYTF
.,TRBV7-2,TRBJ1-2,few,CASSAGTSGSGYTF
TRBD2,TRBV5-1,TRBJ2-3,many,CASSRSSGEGDTQYF
.,TRBV5-1,TRBJ2-3,many,CASSQTHTDTQYF
TRBD2,TRBV28,TRBJ2-1,.,CASSSPTSGGPSYNEQFF
.,TRBV20-1,TRBJ2-7,many,CSADYEQYF
TRBD2,TRBV15,TRBJ2-6,few,CATSGGRVGANVLTF
.,TRBV7-9,TRBJ2-2,few,CASSHLKVWKPGELFF
.,TRBV25-1,TRBJ2-5,many,CASSERPGRKKIGTQYF
.,TRBV6-5,TRBJ2-1,many,CASSYSSRGEQFF
.,TRBV7-2,TRBJ2-7,many,CASSWGPAYEQYF
.,TRBV14,TRBJ2-3,many,CASSQDWDTTGTDTQYF
.,TRBV28,TRBJ1-1,few,CASSSRLSSEAFF
.,TRBV12-3/TRBV12-4,TRBJ1-2,many,CASSPPWPAGGYTF
.,TRBV20-1,TRBJ2-1,many,CSAIFRTVSSYNEQFF
.,TRBV29-1,TRBJ1-5,many,CSVGELNQPQHF
TRBD1,TRBV7-2,TRBJ1-3,many,CASSRTGAGNTIYF
TRBD1,TRBV20-1,TRBJ1-1,many,CSASQGGNTEAFF